This T cell receptor beta chain was sequenced for a study of blood T cell repertoires in COVID-19. The CDR3 consists of 14 residues. Germline CDR1 and CDR2: SGHDN and FVKESK. The germline V and J ends were trimmed by 1 base and 2 bases, with 9 bases remaining between them. Sequencing used immunoSEQ multiplex PCR; TCRdb keeps in-frame clones, though not all of them. The data contain hundreds of thousands of clones, more than 80% of them singletons. Specimen: peripheral blood. This chain links TRBV14 with TRBJ2-7, with D perhaps TRBD1 (6 bases). This receptor was taken from a woman aged 25 to 39 with COVID-19, enrolled during active disease. CDR3 protein: CASSQVGATYEQYF. As DNA, the CDR3 is TGTGCCAGCAGCCAAGTGGGGGCCACCTACGAGCAGTACTTC.